This T cell receptor (beta chain) originates from a study of T cells in Graves' hyperthyroidism and ophthalmopathy. Patients counted as stable if ophthalmopathy did not develop within 18 months. Regions amplified from RNA transcripts were the TCR beta CDR3 regions. HTBI primers were the set used in a first-round RT-PCR of the TCR CDR3. One entry per CDR3 protein, called by TCRdb with MiXCR from the multiplex PCR reads. Of 700,000 to 950,000 distinct CDR3 sequences in the sample, around a third were seen once. Overall study results and limits: The blood repertoire included most of the expanded thyroid clonotypes above 0.001.

Germline CDR1 LNHNV, CDR2 YYDKDF (reference sequence). This CDR3 contains 15 residues. J lost 2 bases, V lost 3 bases, and 2 bases had no gene match. To note about this clonotype: What it recognizes is unknown.

The chain combines TRBV15 with TRBJ1-2; 11 bases align to TRBD1. The sample consisted of blood. The TCR comes from a woman aged 40 to 55 with Graves' hyperthyroidism. The DNA of the CDR3 is TGTGCCACCAGCAGTTGGGACAGGGGGAACTATGGCTACACCTTC. Encoded protein: CATSSWDRGNYGYTF. The whole variable domain, remainder taken from reference TRBV15 and TRBJ1-2, is DAMVIQNPRYQVTQFGKPVTLSCSQTLNHNVMYWYQQKSSQAPKLLFHYYDKDFNNEADTPDNFQSRRPNTSFCFLDIRSPGLGDTAMYLCATSSWDRGNYGYTFGSGTRLTVV.